Below are 21 T cell receptor beta chains sequenced from a single sample in a study of Ad26.COV2.S vaccination and SARS-CoV-2 variants. Treatment here: some 19 received Ad26.COV2.S at low or high dose, single or two shots; about 5 received placebo; per-sample allocation not given. On day 63 after the first injection, vaccine and placebo recipients gave samples. Assay used: immunoSEQ multiplex PCR; TCRdb lists only in-frame clones, some missing. The profile shows about 680,000 clones, roughly 90% of them singletons. The source was peripheral blood, collected in a trial of Ad26.COV2.S vaccine versus placebo. Receptors were obtained from a person aged 18-60 years who received the Ad26.COV2.S COVID-19 vaccine or a placebo.

This clone was seen just once. The chain couples TRBV21-1 to TRBJ2-1. TRBV21-1 is classified as a pseudogene. This CDR3 is built from 12 residues. This chain's CDR3 is CASSKVGNEQFF. CDR3 nucleotides: TGTGCCAGCAGCAAAGTTGGGAATGAGCAGTTCTTC.

The chain employs TRBV6-5 and TRBJ1-1, with a weak D call TRBD1 (6 bases). V gave up 0 bases and J gave up 8 bases, with 16 bases separating them. CDR3 length: 15 residues. Germline loops: CDR1 MNHEY, CDR2 SVGAGI. CDR3 bases: TGTGCCAGCAGTTACTCGAACCGGCAGGGGTGGGAAGCTTTCTTT. Translated: CASSYSNRQGWEAFF.

The chain couples TRBV7-2 to TRBJ2-4; 11 nucleotides match TRBD2. With V trimmed by 2 bases and J by 6 bases, 9 bases remained unmatched. CDR1 SGHTA and CDR2 FQGNSA come from the germline V gene. The CDR3 length is 17 residues. In DNA form, the CDR3 reads TGTGCCAGCAGCTTACCCCTAGCGGGAGGTGGGGGAAACATTCAGTACTTC. It is translated as CASSLPLAGGGGNIQYF.

The J gene is TRBJ1-1, the V gene TRBV25-1, with D maybe TRBD1 (5 bases). Trimming took 0 bases from V and 1 from J, leaving 18 bases between them. The germline CDR1 and CDR2 sequences are MGHDK and SYGVNS. The CDR3 contains 18 residues. CDR3 DNA sequence: TGTGCCAGCAGTGAATATCGAGGGGTAGGTGCGGAGAACACTGAAGCTTTCTTT. This gives the protein CASSEYRGVGAENTEAFF. The entire variable domain, with the rest obtained from reference TRBV25-1 and TRBJ1-1, is as follows: EADIYQTPRYLVIGTGKKITLECSQTMGHDKMYWYQQDPGMELHLIHYSYGVNSTEKGDLSSESTVSRIRTEHFPLTLESARPSHTSQYLCASSEYRGVGAENTEAFFGQGTRLTVV.

This clone showed up just a few times. The same CDR3 arises from other DNA sequences in this sample as well. The chain couples TRBV18 to TRBJ2-7; TRBD1 agrees at 10 bases. J lost 4 bases, V lost 1 base, and 1 base had no gene match. CDR1 KGHSH and CDR2 LQKENI come from the germline V gene. CDR3 size: 14 residues. Here the CDR3 reads CASSPRQGAYEQYF. CDR3 nucleotides: TGTGCCAGCTCACCACGACAGGGGGCTTACGAGCAGTACTTC.

This chain connects TRBV6-6 to TRBJ2-7, with D perhaps matching TRBD2 (6 bases). Trimming took off 6 bases at V and 2 bases at J, with 17 bases between the two ends. Germline values: CDR1 MNHNY, CDR2 SVGAGI (reference sequence). The CDR3 is 15 amino acids. Here the CDR3 reads CASSGLDAGPYEQYF. The CDR3, as DNA: TGTGCCAGCAGCGGCTTGGATGCGGGACCCTACGAGCAGTACTTC.

The rearrangement uses TRBV30 and TRBJ1-1; weak D call: TRBD1 (6 bases). V lost 3 bases, J lost 3 bases, and 14 bases lay in between. The CDR3 is 14 amino acids. Germline V lookup: CDR1 GTSNPN, CDR2 SVGIG (reference sequence). The CDR3 DNA reads as TGTGCCTGGAGCCCTGGACAGAGCTACACTGAAGCTTTCTTT. Translated, it gives CAWSPGQSYTEAFF.

The chain recombines TRBV5-1 with TRBJ2-3, with 10 positions matching TRBD2. CDR1 SGHRS and CDR2 YFSETQ come from the germline V gene. J gave up 2 bases and V 1 base, and 10 bases lay outside the gene matches. The CDR3 consists of 18 residues. The CDR3 DNA follows: TGCGCCAGCAGCTTGCCGGGGTTTACTAGCGGGATCACAGATACGCAGTATTTT. This codes for CASSLPGFTSGITDTQYF.

This sequence joins TRBV11-2 and TRBJ1-2, with 7 bases aligning to TRBD1. V was clipped by 0 bases and J by 5 bases; unmatched bases: 6. The CDR3 loop spans 15 amino acids. Germline V gene data show CDR1 as SGHAT and CDR2 as FQNNGV. CDR3 region: CASSLDQTGFYGYTF. The CDR3 DNA is TGTGCCAGCAGCTTAGATCAGACAGGGTTTTATGGCTACACCTTC.

The count of this clone is one. The rearrangement joins TRBV6-5 to TRBJ1-2; no clear D. The V end lost 6 bases, the J end lost 2 bases, and 10 bases lay between the germline ends. The V gene's germline CDR1 is MNHEY and CDR2 SVGAGI. The CDR3 runs to 13 residues. CDR3 amino acids: CASRLGNNYGYTF. The CDR3 DNA follows: TGTGCCAGCAGGCTAGGGAACAACTATGGCTACACCTTC.

The chain employs TRBV12-3 or TRBV12-4 and TRBJ2-1, with 8 bases identical to TRBD2. The CDR3 spans 13 residues. J gave up 11 bases and V 6 bases, and 9 bases lay outside the gene matches. The chain's CDR3 is CASSRGLEVKQFF. CDR3 nucleotide sequence: TGTGCCAGCAGCCGGGGACTAGAGGTCAAGCAGTTCTTC.

V is TRBV7-2 and J is TRBJ2-2; 7 bases fit TRBD2. Germline values: CDR1 SGHTA, CDR2 FQGNSA. V gave up 0 bases and J gave up 3 bases; unmatched junction bases: 4. This CDR3 is 16 amino acids long. Written as DNA, the CDR3 is TGTGCCAGCAGCTTAGCGGGGGGGAGCTACACCGGGGAGCTGTTTTTT. It specifies CASSLAGGSYTGELFF.

The chain combines TRBV4-1 with TRBJ1-1; tentative D call: TRBD1 (6 bases). This CDR3 contains 15 residues. The V and J ends lost 5 bases and 1 base respectively, with 14 bases between them. Per germline, CDR1 MGHRA and CDR2 YSYEKL. CDR3 nucleotide sequence: TGCGCCAGCAGCAGCCCTACAGGGCGGAACACTGAAGCTTTCTTT. Its protein is CASSSPTGRNTEAFF.

The CDR3, as DNA: TGTGCCAGCAGTTTAAAGGGAACTGCGGGGGAGGGTGGCTACACCTTC. It translates to CASSLKGTAGEGGYTF. V and J are TRBV27 and TRBJ1-2, with D perhaps matching TRBD1 (5 bases). The CDR3 runs to 16 residues. Germline V lookup: CDR1 MNHEY, CDR2 SMNVEV (reference sequence). V dropped 2 bases and J dropped 7 bases, with 20 bases sitting between them.

V is TRBV18 and J is TRBJ2-7; maybe TRBD2 (6 bases). The germline gives CDR1 KGHSH, CDR2 LQKENI. The CDR3 runs 13 residues. Trimming removed 4 bases at V and 0 bases at J, with 7 bases between. CDR3: CASSLGLSYEQYF. The CDR3 nucleotides are TGTGCCAGCTCACTGGGACTCTCCTACGAGCAGTACTTC.

The V gene is TRBV15, the J gene TRBJ1-6; 12 nucleotides agree with TRBD1. Germline CDR1 LNHNV, CDR2 YYDKDF (reference sequence). The CDR3 covers 16 residues. V was clipped by 1 base and J by 10 bases; unmatched bases: 5. The CDR3 nucleotides are TGTGCCACCAGCAGAGTCCCGGGACAGGGGGCCTCACCCCTCCACTTT. Translating it yields CATSRVPGQGASPLHF.

This clone was counted once. The sample has other DNA sequences that encode this CDR3 too. The J gene is TRBJ2-3, the V gene TRBV29-1, with TRBD1 as a possible D gene (5 bases). The CDR3 spans 13 residues. Germline CDR1 reads SQVTM; CDR2 reads ANQGSEA. V was shortened by 6 bases and J by 0 bases, with 10 bases between the two germline ends. In DNA form, the CDR3 reads TGCAGCGTGACAGCTTCTAGCACAGATACGCAGTATTTT. Protein product: CSVTASSTDTQYF.

J is TRBJ1-5 and V is TRBV6-5; D gene uncertain. CDR1 is MNHEY and CDR2 is SVGAGI in the germline V gene. The V gene lost 4 bases and the J gene lost 0 bases, with 13 bases spanning the gap. The CDR3 totals 16 residues. The CDR3 here is CASSLGGTNSNQPQHF. In DNA form, the CDR3 reads TGTGCCAGCAGTTTGGGCGGCACGAATAGCAATCAGCCCCAGCATTTT.

CDR3 sequence: CASSPLMHYNSPLHF. The CDR3 DNA sequence: TGTGCCAGCAGTCCCCTGATGCACTATAATTCACCCCTCCACTTT. The genes are TRBV27 and TRBJ1-6; D uncertain. The CDR3 has 15 amino acids. Germline CDR1 and CDR2: MNHEY and SMNVEV (reference sequence). V was clipped by 5 bases and J by 3 bases, with 11 bases between them.

The V gene is TRBV4-3, the J gene TRBJ2-4; 7 positions agree with TRBD2. Germline assignment: CDR1 LGHNA and CDR2 YSLEER. This CDR3 has 17 residues. V dropped 1 base and J dropped 4; count of bases not matched to a gene: 10. The CDR3 loop reads CASSQANGGGLKNIQYF. The CDR3 bases are TGCGCCAGCAGCCAAGCGAACGGCGGGGGACTGAAAAACATTCAGTACTTC.

The rearrangement links TRBV14 to TRBJ2-1; D remains ambiguous. Trimming pared 0 bases from V and 0 bases from J, leaving 9 bases between. The germline V gene has CDR1 SGHDN and CDR2 FVKESK. The CDR3 consists of 16 residues. The CDR3 region is CASSQDSGSSYNEQFF. The CDR3 bases are TGTGCCAGCAGCCAAGATTCGGGTAGCTCCTACAATGAGCAGTTCTTC.